The 25 T cell receptor beta chains reported below all come from one sample, sequenced in a study of blood T cell repertoires in COVID-19. Here immunoSEQ multiplex PCR was the method, and the copy in TCRdb shows in-frame clones only, minus some. The sample lists about 50,000 clones, around 83% occurring once. The sample taken for sequencing was peripheral blood. The receptors here all came from a man aged 70 or older with active COVID-19.

The rearrangement links TRBV2 to TRBJ2-5; 14 positions match TRBD2. This CDR3 region has 18 residues. Germline CDR1 reads SNHLY; CDR2 reads FYNNEI. V trimming: 2 bases; J trimming: 4 bases; junction bases outside the gene matches: 9. Written as DNA, the CDR3 is TGTGCCAGCAGTGAAAGGGAGACTAGCGGGGGGGCCGTAGAGACCCAGTACTTC. Translation: CASSERETSGGAVETQYF.

This clone was picked up one time. The rearrangement links TRBV5-5 to TRBJ2-5, with a weak D call TRBD1 (6 bases). This CDR3 comprises 15 residues. The V and J ends lost 2 bases and 2 bases respectively, with 13 bases between them. The germline CDR1 and CDR2 sequences are SGHKS and YYEKEE (reference sequence). DNA of the CDR3: TGTGCCAGCAGCTTCCCAGGGCAGGGGCAAGAGACCCAGTACTTC. Its translation: CASSFPGQGQETQYF.

This clone was detected once. The chain uses TRBV2 and TRBJ1-1, with D possibly matching TRBD1 (6 bases). V was pared by 4 bases and J by 8 bases, with 11 bases between. Germline CDR1 is SNHLY and CDR2 is FYNNEI. The CDR3 loop spans 12 amino acids. As DNA, the CDR3 is TGTGCCAGCAGTGGGAACAGGGCCGAAGCTTTCTTT. It translates to CASSGNRAEAFF. The full variable domain, its missing parts supplied by reference TRBV2 and TRBJ1-1, is EPEVTQTPSHQVTQMGQEVILRCVPISNHLYFYWYRQILGQKVEFLVSFYNNEISEKSEIFDDQFSVERPDGSNFTLKIRSTKLEDSAMYFCASSGNRAEAFFGQGTRLTVV.

The V call is TRBV19, the J call TRBJ1-1; D may be TRBD1 (5 bases). The CDR3 covers 16 residues. Trimming took off 4 bases at V and 0 bases at J, with 15 bases between the two ends. Germline V gene lookup returns CDR1 LNHDA and CDR2 SQIVND (reference sequence). In DNA form, the CDR3 reads TGTGCCAGTAGTACCACTCCGTTGGGGCTGAACACTGAAGCTTTCTTT. It specifies CASSTTPLGLNTEAFF.

The J gene is TRBJ1-6, the V gene TRBV6-5, with 10 bases identical to TRBD1. The V and J ends lost 5 bases and 6 bases, in that order; junction bases with no gene match: 4. In germline, CDR1 is MNHEY, CDR2 SVGAGI. The CDR3 has 15 residues. Here the CDR3 reads CASSPTGGSNSPLHF. DNA for the CDR3: TGTGCCAGCAGTCCGACAGGGGGCTCTAATTCACCCCTCCACTTT.

This clone was detected only a few times. The CDR3 nucleotides read TGTGCCAGCAGTTTGGGGGGGATAAGAAATCAGCCCCAGCATTTT. It translates to CASSLGGIRNQPQHF. The V and J genes are TRBV6-5 and TRBJ1-5; D is perhaps TRBD1 (5 bases). Germline V lookup: CDR1 MNHEY, CDR2 SVGAGI. V was shortened by 4 bases and J by 4 bases, with 14 bases between the two germline ends. CDR3 length equals 15 residues.

This clone was picked up one time. The V gene is TRBV3-1 (or the pseudogene TRBV3-2), the J gene TRBJ1-1, with D possibly being TRBD1 (6 bases). This CDR3 has 13 residues. Trimming took off 1 base at V and 11 bases at J, with 14 bases between the two ends. CDR1 and CDR2 from the germline V gene are LGHDT and YNNKEL (reference sequence). The CDR3 DNA reads TGTGCCAGCAGCCAAGGGTCAGGGGCGGAGGCTTTCTTT. Protein product: CASSQGSGAEAFF.

The V and J genes are TRBV10-3 and TRBJ2-1; the D gene is possibly TRBD1 (7 bases). The CDR3 has 15 residues. Germline loops: CDR1 ENHRY, CDR2 SYGVKD. The ends were cut back, 0 bases at V and 12 bases at J, with 18 bases in the middle. This chain's CDR3 is CAISESAGGGRVQFF. The CDR3 DNA follows: TGTGCCATCAGTGAGTCGGCAGGGGGAGGACGAGTGCAGTTCTTC.

V is TRBV5-1 and J is TRBJ2-3; 13 positions agree with TRBD2. The junction had 3 bases not matched to a gene; V was cut back by 0 bases and J by 2 bases. CDR3 length: 17 residues. The V gene's germline CDR1 is SGHRS and CDR2 YFSETQ. The CDR3 bases are TGCGCCAGCAGCTTGGATGGGACTAGCGGGACCACAGATACGCAGTATTTT. Protein: CASSLDGTSGTTDTQYF.

The V call is TRBV6-5, the J call TRBJ2-7, with D tentatively TRBD2 (7 bases). Germline lookup yields CDR1 MNHEY and CDR2 SVGAGI. This CDR3 has 15 residues. The germline V and J ends were trimmed by 2 bases and 2 bases, with 13 bases remaining between them. The chain's CDR3 is CASSYGLGGAYEQYF. CDR3 coding DNA: TGTGCCAGCAGTTACGGCCTAGGGGGGGCCTACGAGCAGTACTTC.

The chain links TRBV7-2 to TRBJ2-7; 9 bases map to TRBD1. V gave up 5 bases and J gave up 0 bases; unmatched junction bases: 2. The CDR3 is 14 residues long. CDR1 and CDR2 (germline): SGHTA, FQGNSA. The CDR3 coding sequence is TGTGCCAGCAGCCGGGACAGGGACTCCTACGAGCAGTACTTC. This sequence encodes CASSRDRDSYEQYF.

This sequence joins TRBV7-2 and TRBJ2-7; 10 nucleotides align to TRBD1. From germline, CDR1 is SGHTA and CDR2 FQGNSA. The V segment lost 3 bases and the J segment 3 bases; nucleotides outside the gene matches: 5. The CDR3 spans 15 residues. The CDR3 DNA is TGTGCCAGCAGCTTTGACGGGACAGGGGTCTACGAGCAGTACTTC. This encodes CASSFDGTGVYEQYF.

The chain couples TRBV6-5 to TRBJ2-5, with 10 bases fitting TRBD1. V lost 4 bases, J lost 4 bases, and 3 bases stayed unmatched. This CDR3 has 14 amino acids. Germline CDR1 is MNHEY and CDR2 is SVGAGI. This chain's CDR3 is CASSWTGGLETQYF. CDR3 coding DNA: TGTGCCAGCAGTTGGACAGGGGGGTTAGAGACCCAGTACTTC.

The chain recombines TRBV5-6 with TRBJ2-5, with 12 nucleotides matching TRBD2. Germline values: CDR1 SGHDT, CDR2 YYEEEE. The CDR3 runs 17 residues. The ends lost 0 bases at V and 5 bases at J; junction bases unmatched: 8. CDR3 amino acids: CASSLDASGGAWETQYF. The DNA for the CDR3 is TGTGCCAGCAGCTTGGATGCTAGCGGGGGGGCCTGGGAGACCCAGTACTTC.

This chain's CDR3 is CASSLQGSLTEAFF. CDR3 sequence (DNA): TGTGCCAGCAGCTTACAGGGAAGCCTCACTGAAGCTTTCTTT. J is TRBJ1-1 and V is TRBV7-9; D might be TRBD1 (5 bases). Germline loops: CDR1 SEHNR, CDR2 FQNEAQ (reference sequence). With 2 bases removed from V and 4 bases from J, the gap between germline ends came to 11 bases. The CDR3 totals 14 residues.

The rearrangement uses TRBV2 and TRBJ1-1, with 8 bases fitting TRBD1. Germline assignment: CDR1 SNHLY and CDR2 FYNNEI. J was trimmed by 1 base and V by 0 bases; bases with no gene match: 7. The CDR3 sequence is 17 residues long. CDR3 sequence: CASSEALGQGTNTEAFF. The CDR3 DNA sequence: TGTGCCAGCAGTGAAGCACTCGGACAGGGAACGAACACTGAAGCTTTCTTT.

This clone was counted between two and nine times. The V call is TRBV27, the J call TRBJ2-7, with D perhaps TRBD2 (6 bases). The ends were cut back, 6 bases at V and 1 base at J, with 19 bases in the middle. The CDR3 spans 16 residues. Germline-derived CDR1 and CDR2 are MNHEY and SMNVEV (reference sequence). CDR3 DNA sequence: TGTGCCAGCAGACGACGAGGGGCCCGGGGGTCCTACGAGCAGTACTTC. It encodes CASRRRGARGSYEQYF.

This rearrangement joins TRBV5-6 to TRBJ2-5; 8 nucleotides agree with TRBD1. Germline V gene sequence: CDR1 SGHDT, CDR2 YYEEEE. V shed 4 bases, J shed 5 bases, and the junction held 10 bases outside the gene matches. This CDR3 spans 15 amino acids. DNA of the CDR3: TGTGCCAGCAGCCCGCGACAGGGGCGCGGGGAGACCCAGTACTTC. Residues: CASSPRQGRGETQYF.

This clone was counted a few times. This chain uses TRBV7-2 with TRBJ2-6; D unclear. The CDR3 totals 15 residues. CDR1 SGHTA and CDR2 FQGNSA come from the germline V gene. V lost 4 bases, J lost 1 base, and 8 bases lay in between. CDR3: CASSWAVSGANVLTF. The CDR3 nucleotides read TGTGCCAGCAGCTGGGCCGTGTCTGGGGCCAACGTCCTGACTTTC.

This chain uses TRBV11-2 with TRBJ2-7; D gene unclear. V lost 1 base to trimming and J lost 2 bases, with 9 bases between them. The CDR3 totals 14 residues. CDR1 SGHAT and CDR2 FQNNGV come from the germline V gene. In nucleotides, the CDR3 is TGTGCCAGCAGCTTAGCGCTGGCAGCCTACGAGCAGTACTTC. This translates into CASSLALAAYEQYF.

J is TRBJ1-4 and V is TRBV10-3; 9 positions match TRBD1. Germline V gene lookup returns CDR1 ENHRY and CDR2 SYGVKD. This CDR3 spans 13 amino acids. Trimming took 4 bases from V and 10 from J; bases not matched to a gene: 4. In DNA form, the CDR3 reads TGTGCCATCAGTGCTACAGGGGGCGCAAAACTGTTTTTT. It yields the protein CAISATGGAKLFF.

This clone was seen more than once but under ten times. V gene TRBV10-2 combines with J gene TRBJ1-3; perhaps TRBD1 as D (6 bases). V lost 8 bases, J lost 0 bases, and 14 bases lay in between. Looked up from germline, CDR1 is WSHSY and CDR2 is SAAADI. This CDR3 is built from 15 residues. DNA for the CDR3: TGCGCCAGCTTCCCACAGGGACGCTCTGGAAACACCATATATTTT. Translation: CASFPQGRSGNTIYF.

This chain connects TRBV7-2 to TRBJ2-3, with TRBD1 matching 10 bases. V gave up 5 bases and J gave up 3 bases; unmatched junction bases: 5. Germline V CDR1 and CDR2: SGHTA, FQGNSA. The CDR3 has 15 amino acids. The CDR3 DNA sequence: TGTGCCAGCAGCCCGACAGGGGGCATGACAGATACGCAGTATTTT. Protein sequence: CASSPTGGMTDTQYF.

The V and J genes are TRBV29-1 and TRBJ1-1; D unclear. The V end lost 4 bases, the J end lost 0 bases, and 12 bases lay between the germline ends. CDR3 length equals 14 residues. Germline CDR1 reads SQVTM; CDR2 reads ANQGSEA. CDR3 sequence reads: CSVGLRSLNTEAFF. For the CDR3, the DNA is TGCAGCGTTGGGTTGCGGTCGCTGAACACTGAAGCTTTCTTT.

The chain links TRBV5-1 to TRBJ1-1; D perhaps matches TRBD1 (5 bases). CDR1 is SGHRS and CDR2 is YFSETQ in the germline V gene. V was trimmed by 0 bases and J by 1 base, leaving 10 bases between them. The CDR3 covers 15 residues. The chain's CDR3 is CASSLDVTGNTEAFF. The DNA of the CDR3 is TGCGCCAGCAGCTTGGATGTCACAGGGAACACTGAAGCTTTCTTT. Together with reference TRBV5-1 and TRBJ1-1, the CDR3 gives the full variable domain: KAGVTQTPRYLIKTRGQQVTLSCSPISGHRSVSWYQQTPGQGLQFLFEYFSETQRNKGNFPGRFSGRQFSNSRSEMNVSTLELGDSALYLCASSLDVTGNTEAFFGQGTRLTVV.